The next 9 T cell receptor beta chains were all read from a single sample in a study of blood T cells in healthy people across ages. Next came a second PCR, run for about 6 to 12 cycles, which used a sample-barcoded 5' primer along with a J-beta primer mix. TCRdb re-analysed the 5' RACE reads in MiXCR, keeping a single row per CDR3 protein. The sample consists of more than 700,000 distinct CDR3 sequences, about 46% of them appearing once. The sequenced sample consisted of blood. These receptors all stem from a man of 80 years or more in good health.

Points on this clonotype: Mismatch with germline at one junction end may stem from a read error. The gene calls are TRBV6-2 or TRBV6-3 and TRBJ1-5, with a possible D match to TRBD1 (6 bases). Per the germline V gene, CDR1 is MNHEY and CDR2 is SVGEGT. The CDR3 runs to 15 residues. The CDR3 loop is CASSPGQPSNQPRHF. In DNA form, the CDR3 reads TGTGCCAGCAGCCCCGGACAGCCAAGCAATCAGCCCCGGCATTTT.

The chain couples TRBV6-1 to TRBJ2-2, with D unresolved. The V end was cut by 6 bases, the J end by 0 bases, with 8 bases between. Germline CDR1 reads MNHNS; CDR2 reads SASEGT. The CDR3 contains 14 residues. In nucleotides, the CDR3 is TGTGCCAGCAGAATCGAAACGAACACCGGGGAGCTGTTTTTT. Translation gives CASRIETNTGELFF.

This rearrangement joins TRBV20-1 to TRBJ1-1; D is unresolved. The V gene's germline CDR1 is DFQATT and CDR2 SNEGSKA (reference sequence). This CDR3 is 13 amino acids long. The germline V and J ends were trimmed by 1 base and 1 base, with 7 bases remaining between them. CDR3 in DNA: TGCAGTGCTAGAGTAGTGGGGAACACTGAAGCTTTCTTT. As protein: CSARVVGNTEAFF.

V gene TRBV20-1 combines with J gene TRBJ2-5; 11 bases line up with TRBD2. Germline V gene sequence: CDR1 DFQATT, CDR2 SNEGSKA (reference sequence). The ends lost 3 bases at V and 0 bases at J; junction bases unmatched: 15. CDR3 length: 19 residues. The CDR3 region is CSASPGTSGEGAYQETQYF. The CDR3, as DNA: TGCAGTGCTAGCCCTGGGACTAGCGGAGAAGGGGCGTACCAAGAGACCCAGTACTTC.

The chain employs TRBV7-2 and TRBJ2-1; D remains ambiguous. CDR1 SGHTA and CDR2 FQGNSA come from the germline V gene. The CDR3 has 14 residues. V was pared by 5 bases and J by 12 bases, with 20 bases between. For the CDR3, the DNA is TGTGCCAGCAGCCCACGGACCCGTGGCTATGGGCAGTTCTTC. Translation gives CASSPRTRGYGQFF.

This clonotype appeared many times. This chain's CDR3 is CASSFIPQGSGANVLTF. The CDR3, as DNA: TGCGCCAGCAGTTTTATTCCCCAGGGCTCTGGGGCCAACGTCCTGACTTTC. V and J are TRBV5-1 and TRBJ2-6; perhaps TRBD1 as D (5 bases). The CDR3 consists of 17 residues. CDR1 and CDR2 (germline): SGHRS, YFSETQ. Between the trimmed V and J ends, which lost 5 bases and 0 bases, there was a span of 15 bases.

The table lists this clonotype with a few counts. The genes are TRBV7-2 and TRBJ2-3, with D tentatively TRBD2 (5 bases). V lost 2 bases and J 0 bases, leaving 18 bases between the germline ends. This CDR3 contains 18 residues. Germline CDR1 reads SGHTA; CDR2 reads FQGNSA. The CDR3 here is CASSLQGQRGLSTDTQYF. The CDR3 DNA reads as TGTGCCAGCAGCTTACAAGGTCAGCGCGGACTTAGCACAGATACGCAGTATTTT.

This chain links TRBV20-1 with TRBJ1-2; 7 bases agree with TRBD1. Germline CDR1 reads DFQATT; CDR2 reads SNEGSKA (reference sequence). Trimming at V came to 0 bases and at J to 6 bases, leaving 7 bases not matched to a gene. The CDR3 covers 14 residues. The CDR3 here is CSAREAKGAHGYTF. The CDR3 region has the DNA TGCAGTGCTAGAGAGGCTAAGGGGGCCCATGGCTACACCTTC.

The chain is built from TRBV20-1 and TRBJ1-4; D unclear. Per germline, CDR1 DFQATT and CDR2 SNEGSKA (reference sequence). There are 11 residues in the CDR3. V lost 6 bases and J lost 2, with 4 bases in between. The DNA of the CDR3 is TGCAGTGCCAGGACTAATGAAAAACTGTTTTTT. Residues: CSARTNEKLFF.